The 5 T cell receptor beta chains presented below share a single source sample, sequenced in a study of blood T cell repertoires in COVID-19. Only in-frame clones appear in the TCRdb table, and some are missing; sequencing was by immunoSEQ multiplex PCR. The sample records some 200,000 clones, around 90% being singletons. The sample consisted of peripheral blood. Receptor source: a man aged 45 to 65 with acute or convalescent COVID-19.

This clone was detected only once. CDR3 region: CASTEGGQPQHF. CDR3 nucleotides: TGTGCCAGCACCGAGGGAGGACAGCCCCAGCATTTT. The chain employs TRBV6-5 and TRBJ1-5, with no clear D. V was shortened by 7 bases and J by 7 bases, with 11 bases between the two germline ends. The CDR3 has 12 residues. Germline V gene sequence: CDR1 MNHEY, CDR2 SVGAGI.

The chain links TRBV7-9 to TRBJ1-2; D may be TRBD1 (5 bases). This CDR3 spans 13 amino acids. Trimming took 9 bases from V and 8 from J, leaving 19 bases between them. Germline V gene sequence: CDR1 SEHNR, CDR2 FQNEAQ (reference sequence). Here the CDR3 reads CAREKPGVSGYTF. The CDR3 bases are TGTGCCAGAGAAAAACCGGGGGTAAGCGGCTACACCTTC.

This clone was seen more than once but under ten times. The rearrangement uses TRBV19 and TRBJ2-2; perhaps TRBD1 as D (6 bases). Germline values: CDR1 LNHDA, CDR2 SQIVND (reference sequence). The CDR3 has 14 amino acids. V lost 4 bases and J 2 bases, leaving 8 bases between the germline ends. The CDR3 DNA sequence: TGTGCCAGTAGTAGGACAGTAAACACCGGGGAGCTGTTTTTT. Translation gives CASSRTVNTGELFF.

This chain joins TRBV27 and TRBJ1-6, with 10 positions matching TRBD1. The germline gives CDR1 MNHEY, CDR2 SMNVEV (reference sequence). There are 14 residues in the CDR3. V dropped 9 bases and J dropped 9; count of bases not matched to a gene: 8. CDR3 DNA: TGTGCCAGTGGTCGGGGGACAGGGGTTTCACCCCTCCACTTT. It specifies CASGRGTGVSPLHF.

This chain links TRBV6-2 or TRBV6-3 with TRBJ2-7; 12 bases match TRBD2. Unmatched junction bases numbered 12, after V lost 3 bases and J lost 6 bases. This CDR3 is built from 17 residues. The germline gives CDR1 MNHEY, CDR2 SVGEGT. The chain's CDR3 is CASSYPPRASGRAEQYF. The CDR3 region has the DNA TGTGCCAGCAGTTATCCGCCCCGGGCTAGCGGGAGGGCCGAGCAGTACTTC.